Below, 11 T cell receptor beta chains from the same sample are listed, as sequenced in a study of blood T cell repertoires in COVID-19. The table came from immunoSEQ multiplex PCR; TCRdb's copy has only in-frame clones and leaves some out. Of about 140,000 clones listed, roughly 80% are singletons. Sequencing was performed on peripheral blood. These receptor sequences come from a woman aged 45-65 years with active or convalescent COVID-19.

The chain carries TRBV6-6 and TRBJ2-1, with D possibly TRBD2 on 5 matching bases. The CDR3 is made up of 15 amino acids. The V end was cut by 7 bases, the J end by 0 bases, with 13 bases between. Germline V gene sequence: CDR1 MNHNY, CDR2 SVGAGI (reference sequence). The CDR3 spells CASIRSGSSYNEQFF. CDR3 DNA: TGTGCCAGCATCCGGAGCGGTAGCTCCTACAATGAGCAGTTCTTC.

Only a few counts were recorded for this clone. The chain carries TRBV28 and TRBJ2-7, with 10 nucleotides matching TRBD1. In germline, CDR1 is MDHEN, CDR2 SYDVKM. This CDR3 has 16 amino acids. Trimming removed 4 bases from V and 5 bases from J; junction bases left unmatched: 11. The CDR3 here is CASSSGQGGTFHEQYF. The DNA of the CDR3 is TGTGCCAGCAGTTCAGGACAGGGGGGGACGTTCCACGAGCAGTACTTC.

This chain links TRBV4-3 with TRBJ2-7; 7 bases match TRBD2. The CDR3 runs 16 residues. Germline V gene sequence: CDR1 LGHNA, CDR2 YSLEER. J lost 5 bases, V lost 4 bases, and 14 bases had no gene match. The CDR3 protein is CASSPTVGGRGNEQYF. In DNA, the CDR3 is TGCGCCAGCAGCCCTACGGTGGGGGGGAGAGGAAACGAGCAGTACTTC.

The rearrangement links TRBV30 to TRBJ1-5; D unresolved. The CDR3 totals 12 residues. From germline, CDR1 is GTSNPN and CDR2 SVGIG (reference sequence). V gave up 3 bases and J gave up 1 base, with 4 bases separating them. CDR3 in DNA: TGTGCCTGGAGCAGAAGCAATCAGCCCCAGCATTTT. Encoded protein: CAWSRSNQPQHF.

This clone was seen a few times. DNA of the CDR3: TGTGCCAGCACCCATAGCCTGGGGGCTAGGGACACCGGGGAGCTGTTTTTT. It is translated as CASTHSLGARDTGELFF. The chain links TRBV28 to TRBJ2-2; D is perhaps TRBD1 (6 bases). CDR3 length: 17 amino acids. CDR1 is MDHEN, CDR2 SYDVKM, per germline. V gave up 7 bases and J gave up 3 bases, with 21 bases separating them.

This clone is termed medium-sized (0.01 to 0.1%). The chain combines TRBV7-2 with TRBJ1-2, with 8 bases aligning to TRBD1. The CDR3 is made up of 14 amino acids. The V gene's germline CDR1 is SGHTA and CDR2 FQGNSA. V gave up 5 bases and J gave up 7 bases; unmatched junction bases: 9. The CDR3 nucleotides are TGTGCCAGCAGCCCCCGAGGACAGGGACGTGGCTACACCTTC. Residues: CASSPRGQGRGYTF.

The chain links TRBV7-2 to TRBJ2-1, with 7 positions matching TRBD2. This CDR3 contains 17 residues. Unmatched junction bases numbered 13, after V lost 1 base and J lost 7 bases. Germline CDR1 reads SGHTA; CDR2 reads FQGNSA. This chain's CDR3 is CASSLVVSSGSGNEQFF. DNA for the CDR3: TGTGCCAGCAGCTTAGTCGTGTCTAGCGGCTCGGGGAATGAGCAGTTCTTC.

The chain links TRBV7-6 to TRBJ2-5, with TRBD1 identical over 11 bases. CDR1 is SGHVS, CDR2 FNYEAQ, per germline. V shed 3 bases, J shed 5 bases, and the junction held 5 bases outside the gene matches. The CDR3 runs 15 residues. DNA for the CDR3: TGTGCCAGCAGCTTTCGGGACAGGGGGTTCGAGACCCAGTACTTC. It codes for CASSFRDRGFETQYF.

This sequence joins TRBV30 and TRBJ2-5; 8 bases align to TRBD2. Germline V CDR1 and CDR2: GTSNPN, SVGIG (reference sequence). This CDR3 has 13 amino acids. J gave up 5 bases and V 4 bases, and 6 bases lay outside the gene matches. The CDR3 spells CAWNPGGTETQYF. As DNA, the CDR3 is TGTGCCTGGAACCCGGGGGGGACGGAGACCCAGTACTTC.

The chain recombines TRBV3-1 (or the pseudogene TRBV3-2) with TRBJ2-7; tentatively, D is TRBD2 (7 bases). Germline V CDR1 and CDR2: LGHDT, YNNKEL (reference sequence). V gave up 5 bases and J gave up 3 bases, with 14 bases separating them. There are 14 residues in the CDR3. For the CDR3, the DNA is TGTGCCAGCAGCTCCACAAGGGGGGGCTACGAGCAGTACTTC. It specifies CASSSTRGGYEQYF.

This clone has a single count. The V and J genes are TRBV5-5 and TRBJ1-4, with a possible D match to TRBD1 (5 bases). Per the germline V gene, CDR1 is SGHKS and CDR2 is YYEKEE (reference sequence). V lost 4 bases and J lost 3, with 16 bases in between. This CDR3 is 16 amino acids long. The CDR3 DNA is TGTGCCAGCAGCGAGATGGTTGGGGCGTCTAATGAAAAACTGTTTTTT. It translates to CASSEMVGASNEKLFF.